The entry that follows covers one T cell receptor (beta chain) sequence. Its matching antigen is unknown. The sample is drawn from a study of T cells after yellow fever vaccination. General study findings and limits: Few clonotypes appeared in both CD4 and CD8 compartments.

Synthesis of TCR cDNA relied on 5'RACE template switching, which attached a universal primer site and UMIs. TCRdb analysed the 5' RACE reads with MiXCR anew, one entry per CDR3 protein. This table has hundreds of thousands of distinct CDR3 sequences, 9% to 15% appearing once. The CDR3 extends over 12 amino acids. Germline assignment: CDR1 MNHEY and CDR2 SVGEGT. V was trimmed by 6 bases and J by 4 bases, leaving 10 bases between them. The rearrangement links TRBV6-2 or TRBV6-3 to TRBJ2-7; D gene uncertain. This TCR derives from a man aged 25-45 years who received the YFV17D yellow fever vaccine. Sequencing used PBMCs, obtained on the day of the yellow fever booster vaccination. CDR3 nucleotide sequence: TGTGCCAGCAGCTGGGGTGATTACGAGCAGTACTTC. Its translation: CASSWGDYEQYF.